This T cell receptor beta chain was documented in a study of early T cells in non-severe SARS-CoV-2 infection. The germline CDR1 and CDR2 sequences are MNHEY and SVGAGI. V dropped 0 bases and J dropped 5 bases, with 10 bases sitting between them. This CDR3 is 14 amino acids long. Each CDR3 protein is one row after TCRdb ran MiXCR on the 5' RACE reads. The sample lists roughly 29,000 distinct CDR3 sequences; around 5% were seen once. This clonotype has at least ten counts. The TCR comes from an adult who was a healthcare worker with PCR-confirmed SARS-CoV-2 infection or an uninfected control (not recorded which). The rearrangement links TRBV6-5 to TRBJ1-2; D may be TRBD1 (6 bases). Specimen: whole blood. CDR3 loop: CASSYSRQGYGYTF. The CDR3 DNA follows: TGTGCCAGCAGTTACTCGAGGCAGGGGTATGGCTACACCTTC.